A selection of T cell receptor beta chains follows, all from one sample in a study of OX40 agonist ivuxolimab in advanced cancers. Only in-frame clones appear in the TCRdb table, and some are missing; sequencing was by immunoSEQ multiplex PCR. The table has tens of thousands of clones, more than 85% seen once. The sequencing here drew on CD4+ or CD8+ T cells sorted from blood, taken in a trial of the OX40 agonist ivuxolimab. The receptors originated from an adult with an advanced solid tumor such as melanoma, head and neck, liver or kidney cancer. Both conserved end residues are part of each CDR3. Fields, in order: D gene, J gene, V gene, clone size, CDR3 length, CDR3 DNA, CDR3 protein. D genes are given only for firm matches. Clone size is shown for a subset of rows, as once, few, many or a class of expanded clone.

NA	TRBJ2-7	TRBV20-1	NA	11	TGCAGTGCTAGAGAAGCGGTCGAGCAGTACTTC	CSAREAVEQYF
NA	TRBJ2-1	TRBV2	few	12	TGTGCCAGCAGTGTATTTAGCGATGAGCAGTTCTTC	CASSVFSDEQFF
NA	TRBJ1-5	TRBV7-2	NA	15	TGTGCCAGCAGCCCCTGGACGGATAGCAATCAGCCCCAGCATTTT	CASSPWTDSNQPQHF
TRBD2	TRBJ2-1	TRBV9	NA	16	TGTGCCAGCAGCGTAGGGGGGACTAGCGGGAGGAATGAGCAGTTCTTC	CASSVGGTSGRNEQFF
NA	TRBJ2-3	TRBV7-3	NA	17	TGTGCCAGCAGCTTAGGGGTCCGGGACTCCCGCACAGATACGCAGTATTTT	CASSLGVRDSRTDTQYF
NA	TRBJ2-7	TRBV6-5	NA	13	TGTGCCAGCAAGAAACGGGAGCACTACGAGCAGTACTTC	CASKKREHYEQYF
NA	TRBJ2-7	TRBV29-1	NA	15	TGCAGCGTTGCATCCGGGACATACAGCTCCTACGAGCAGTACTTC	CSVASGTYSSYEQYF
TRBD2	TRBJ2-1	TRBV30	NA	11	TGTGCCTGGGGGGGGGTGGATGAGCAGTTCTTC	CAWGGVDEQFF
TRBD1	TRBJ2-1	TRBV4-3	few	15	TGCGCCAGCAGCCAGCAGGGACAGCGCAACAATGAGCAGTTCTTC	CASSQQGQRNNEQFF
NA	TRBJ2-1	TRBV7-2	NA	13	TGTGCCAGCAGCTTCGCGACTGTCAATGAGCAGTTCTTC	CASSFATVNEQFF
TRBD1	TRBJ1-4	TRBV7-9	NA	14	TGTGCCAGCAGCTATTACGGACAGGGAGGAAAACTGTTTTTT	CASSYYGQGGKLFF
NA	TRBJ2-3	TRBV7-2	NA	12	TGTGCCAGCAGTGCCTTTGCAGATACGCAGTATTTT	CASSAFADTQYF
TRBD2	TRBJ2-2	TRBV5-4	NA	18	TGTGCCAGCAGCTCCGGGACTAGCGGGAGGGCCGGCACCGGGGAGCTGTTTTTT	CASSSGTSGRAGTGELFF
TRBD2	TRBJ2-5	TRBV7-2	NA	13	TGTGCCAGCAGCCGGACTAGCGGGGCTGAGCAGTACTTC	CASSRTSGAEQYF
NA	TRBJ2-1	TRBV7-3	NA	15	TGTGCCAGCAGCACCCCGAATGGGGCGGACAATGAGCAGTTCTTC	CASSTPNGADNEQFF
NA	TRBJ2-3	TRBV13	NA	11	TGTGCCAGCAGCTTAGCAGATACGCAGTATTTT	CASSLADTQYF
TRBD2	TRBJ2-5	TRBV30	few	14	TGTGCCTGGGCTTTTGGCGGGAGAGAGGAGACCCAGTACTTC	CAWAFGGREETQYF
NA	TRBJ1-1	TRBV7-2	NA	15	TGTGCCAGCAGCTTAGACGGTGGGAGGAACACTGAAGCTTTCTTT	CASSLDGGRNTEAFF